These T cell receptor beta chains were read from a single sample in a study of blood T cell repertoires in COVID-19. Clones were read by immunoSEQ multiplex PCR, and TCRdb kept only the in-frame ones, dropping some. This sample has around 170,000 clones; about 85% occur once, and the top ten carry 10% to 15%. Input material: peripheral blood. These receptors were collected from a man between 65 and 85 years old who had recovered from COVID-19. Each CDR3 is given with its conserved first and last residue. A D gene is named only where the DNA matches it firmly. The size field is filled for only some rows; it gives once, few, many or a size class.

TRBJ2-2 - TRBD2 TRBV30 CAWGWTSGANTGELFF TGTGCCTGGGGATGGACTAGCGGGGCGAACACCGGGGAGCTGTTTTTT
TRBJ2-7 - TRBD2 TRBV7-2 CASSGTSGTYEQYF TGTGCCAGCAGCGGGACTAGCGGAACCTACGAGCAGTACTTC
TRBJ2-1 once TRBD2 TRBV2 CASSGGGLAGEGQFF TGTGCCAGCAGTGGGGGGGGACTAGCGGGAGAGGGGCAGTTCTTC
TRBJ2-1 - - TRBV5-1 CASSPGTPYNEQFF TGCGCCAGCAGCCCCGGGACACCCTACAATGAGCAGTTCTTC
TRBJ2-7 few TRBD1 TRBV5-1 CASRSGTGGNEQYF TGCGCCAGCAGATCCGGGACAGGGGGCAACGAGCAGTACTTC
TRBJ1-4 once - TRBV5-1 CASSSTGVTNEKLFF TGCGCCAGCAGCTCAACAGGTGTTACTAATGAAAAACTGTTTTTT
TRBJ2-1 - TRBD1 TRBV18 CASSPPGGNEQFF TGTGCCAGCTCACCCCCAGGGGGCAATGAGCAGTTCTTC
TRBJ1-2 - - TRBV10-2 CASSDLDYGYTF TGCGCCAGCAGTGATCTTGACTATGGCTACACCTTC
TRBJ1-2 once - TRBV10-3 CAINREGIGFNYGYTF TGTGCCATCAACCGGGAGGGCATCGGATTTAACTATGGCTACACCTTC
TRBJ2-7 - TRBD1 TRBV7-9 CASSRQGPEQYF TGTGCCAGCAGCAGACAGGGGCCCGAGCAGTACTTC
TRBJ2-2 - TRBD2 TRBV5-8 CASSLGDYRNTGELFF TGTGCCAGCAGCTTGGGGGACTACCGGAACACCGGGGAGCTGTTTTTT
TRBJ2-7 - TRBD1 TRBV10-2 CASSRFVQGNEQYF TGCGCCAGCAGTCGATTCGTACAGGGGAACGAGCAGTACTTC
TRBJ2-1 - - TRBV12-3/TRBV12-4 CASSLAEGSEQFF TGTGCCAGCAGTTTAGCGGAAGGGAGTGAGCAGTTCTTC
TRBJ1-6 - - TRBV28 CASNTQGIPNSPLHF TGTGCCAGCAACACCCAGGGGATACCCAATTCACCCCTCCACTTT
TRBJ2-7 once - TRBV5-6 CASSLGGALEQYF TGTGCCAGCAGCTTGGGTGGGGCCCTCGAGCAGTACTTC
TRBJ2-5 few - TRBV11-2 CASSLVEGITQETQYF TGTGCCAGCAGCTTAGTGGAGGGCATTACCCAAGAGACCCAGTACTTC
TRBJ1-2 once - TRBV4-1 CASPTNREGYGYTF TGCGCCAGCCCTACCAACAGGGAGGGCTATGGCTACACCTTC
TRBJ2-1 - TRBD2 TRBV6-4 CASSEGAGVSDEQFF TGTGCCAGCAGTGAAGGTGCGGGAGTTAGTGATGAGCAGTTCTTC
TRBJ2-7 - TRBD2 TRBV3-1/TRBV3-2 CASSQERLAASYEQYF TGTGCCAGCAGCCAAGAAAGGCTAGCGGCCTCCTACGAGCAGTACTTC
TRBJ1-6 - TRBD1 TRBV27 CASRRDRQWGVAGVYHNSPLHF TGTGCCAGCAGAAGGGACAGGCAATGGGGTGTGGCCGGTGTTTACCATAATTCACCCCTCCACTTT
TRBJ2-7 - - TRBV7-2 CASSLDGLPYEQYF TGTGCCAGCAGCTTAGACGGTCTTCCATACGAGCAGTACTTC
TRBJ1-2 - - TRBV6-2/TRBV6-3 CASSYWGTSNYGYTF TGTGCCAGCAGTTACTGGGGGACTTCTAACTATGGCTACACCTTC
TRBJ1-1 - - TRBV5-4 CASSLPGNTEAFF TGTGCCAGCAGCTTGCCGGGGAACACTGAAGCTTTCTTT
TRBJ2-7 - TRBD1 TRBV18 CASSNQGAEQYF TGTGCCAGCTCGAACCAGGGGGCAGAGCAGTACTTC
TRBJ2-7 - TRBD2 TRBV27 CASRLAGGPTYEQYF TGTGCCAGCAGACTAGCGGGAGGGCCCACCTACGAGCAGTACTTC
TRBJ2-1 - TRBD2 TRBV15 CATSGEREGLGYNEQFF TGTGCCACCAGCGGCGAGCGGGAGGGCCTCGGGTACAATGAGCAGTTCTTC
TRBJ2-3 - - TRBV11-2 CASSLVGHLGTDTQYF TGTGCCAGCAGCTTAGTGGGACATCTTGGCACAGATACGCAGTATTTT
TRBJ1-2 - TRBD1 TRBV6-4 CASSPGQGPDYGYTF TGTGCCAGCAGTCCGGGACAGGGGCCCGACTATGGCTACACCTTC
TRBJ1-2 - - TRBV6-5 CASGGTYGYTF TGTGCCAGCGGGGGGACCTATGGCTACACCTTC
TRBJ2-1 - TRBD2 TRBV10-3 CAISEVAGGGRNEQFF TGTGCCATCAGTGAGGTAGCGGGAGGGGGACGGAATGAGCAGTTCTTC
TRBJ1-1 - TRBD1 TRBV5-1 CASSLGRGAADTEAFF TGCGCCAGCAGCTTGGGCAGGGGGGCGGCAGACACTGAAGCTTTCTTT
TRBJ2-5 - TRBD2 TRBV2 CASSGDGRAGETQYF TGTGCCAGCAGTGGGGACGGGAGGGCCGGGGAGACCCAGTACTTC
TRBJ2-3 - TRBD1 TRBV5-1 CASSLGTQGAKDTQYF TGCGCCAGCAGCTTGGGGACACAGGGGGCCAAAGATACGCAGTATTTT
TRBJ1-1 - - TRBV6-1 CASSETGGFEIGAFF TGTGCCAGCAGTGAAACGGGGGGGTTTGAGATTGGAGCTTTCTTT
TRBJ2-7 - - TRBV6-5 CASSYGPGTYEQYF TGTGCCAGCAGTTACGGGCCAGGGACCTACGAGCAGTACTTC